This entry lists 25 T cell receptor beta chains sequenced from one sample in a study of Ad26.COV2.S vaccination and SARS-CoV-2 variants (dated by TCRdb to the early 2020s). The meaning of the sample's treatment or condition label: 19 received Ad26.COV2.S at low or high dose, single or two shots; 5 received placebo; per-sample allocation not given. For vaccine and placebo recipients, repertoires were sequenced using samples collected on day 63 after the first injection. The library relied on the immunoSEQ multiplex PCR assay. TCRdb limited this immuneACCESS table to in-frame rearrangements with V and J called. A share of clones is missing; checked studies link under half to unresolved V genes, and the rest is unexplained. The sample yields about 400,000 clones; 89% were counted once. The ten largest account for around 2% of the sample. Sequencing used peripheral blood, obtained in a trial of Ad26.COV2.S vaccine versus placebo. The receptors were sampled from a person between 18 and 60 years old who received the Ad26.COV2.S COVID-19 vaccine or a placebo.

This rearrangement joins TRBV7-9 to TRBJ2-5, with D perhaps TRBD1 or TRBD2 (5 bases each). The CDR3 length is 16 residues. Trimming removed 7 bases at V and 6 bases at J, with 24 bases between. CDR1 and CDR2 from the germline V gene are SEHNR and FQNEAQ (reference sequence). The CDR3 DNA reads TGTGCCAGCACCGACCTTTCCGGGGCCAGGGAACAGACCCAGTACTTC. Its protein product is CASTDLSGAREQTQYF. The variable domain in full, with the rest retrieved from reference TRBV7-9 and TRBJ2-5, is DTGVSQNPRHKITKRGQNVTFRCDPISEHNRLYWYRQTLGQGPEFLTYFQNEAQLEKSRLLSDRFSAERPKGSFSTLEIQRTEQGDSAMYLCASTDLSGAREQTQYFGPGTRLLVL.

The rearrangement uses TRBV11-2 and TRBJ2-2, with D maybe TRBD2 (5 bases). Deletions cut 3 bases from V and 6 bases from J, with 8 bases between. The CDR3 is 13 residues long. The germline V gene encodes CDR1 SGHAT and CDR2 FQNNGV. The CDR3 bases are TGTGCCAGCAGCTTTTTGGAGGCCGGGGAGCTGTTTTTT. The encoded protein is CASSFLEAGELFF.

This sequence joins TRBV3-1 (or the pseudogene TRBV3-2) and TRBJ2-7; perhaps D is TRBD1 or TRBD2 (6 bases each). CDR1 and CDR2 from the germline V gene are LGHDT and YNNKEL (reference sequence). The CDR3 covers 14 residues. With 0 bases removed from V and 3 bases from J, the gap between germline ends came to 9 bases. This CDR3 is CASSQDGGVYEQYF. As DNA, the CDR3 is TGTGCCAGCAGCCAAGACGGGGGCGTCTACGAGCAGTACTTC.

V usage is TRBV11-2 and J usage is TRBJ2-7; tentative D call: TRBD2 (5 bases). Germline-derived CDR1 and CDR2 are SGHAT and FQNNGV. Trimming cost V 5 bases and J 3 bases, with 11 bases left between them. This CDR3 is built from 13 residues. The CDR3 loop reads CASSVTRNYEQYF. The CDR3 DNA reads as TGTGCCAGCAGCGTCACTAGAAACTACGAGCAGTACTTC.

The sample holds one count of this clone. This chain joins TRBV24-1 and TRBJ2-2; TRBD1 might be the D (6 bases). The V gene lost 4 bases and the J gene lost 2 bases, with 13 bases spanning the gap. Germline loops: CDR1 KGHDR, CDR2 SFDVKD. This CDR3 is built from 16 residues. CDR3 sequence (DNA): TGTGCCACCAGTGACTCCGACAGGCCAAACACCGGGGAGCTGTTTTTT. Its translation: CATSDSDRPNTGELFF.

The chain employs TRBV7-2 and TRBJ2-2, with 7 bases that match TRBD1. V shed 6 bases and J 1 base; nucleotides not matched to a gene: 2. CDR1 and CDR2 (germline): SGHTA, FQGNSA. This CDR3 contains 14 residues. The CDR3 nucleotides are TGTGCCAGCAGTCGACAGGGGAACACCGGGGAGCTGTTTTTT. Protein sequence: CASSRQGNTGELFF. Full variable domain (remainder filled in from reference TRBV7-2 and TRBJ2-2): GAGVSQSPSNKVTEKGKDVELRCDPISGHTALYWYRQSLGQGLEFLIYFQGNSAPDKSGLPSDRFSAERTGGSVSTLTIQRTQQEDSAVYLCASSRQGNTGELFFGEGSRLTVL.

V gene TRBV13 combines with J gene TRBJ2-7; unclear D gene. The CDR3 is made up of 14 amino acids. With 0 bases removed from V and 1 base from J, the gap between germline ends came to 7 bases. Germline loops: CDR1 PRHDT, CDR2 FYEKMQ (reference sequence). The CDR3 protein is CASSLGTSSYEQYF. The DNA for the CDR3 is TGTGCCAGCAGCTTAGGAACCTCATCCTACGAGCAGTACTTC.

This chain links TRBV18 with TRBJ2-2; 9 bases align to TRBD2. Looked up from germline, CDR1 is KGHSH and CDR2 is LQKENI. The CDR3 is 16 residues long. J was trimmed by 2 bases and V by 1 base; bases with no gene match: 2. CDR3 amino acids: CASSPRLAENTGELFF. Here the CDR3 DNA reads TGTGCCAGCTCACCACGACTAGCGGAAAACACCGGGGAGCTGTTTTTT.

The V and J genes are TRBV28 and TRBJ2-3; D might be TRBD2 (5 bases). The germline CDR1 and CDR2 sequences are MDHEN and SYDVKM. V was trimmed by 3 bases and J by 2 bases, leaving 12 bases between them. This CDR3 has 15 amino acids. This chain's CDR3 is CASSFGLADTDTQYF. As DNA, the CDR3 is TGTGCCAGCAGTTTCGGGCTAGCCGACACAGATACGCAGTATTTT.

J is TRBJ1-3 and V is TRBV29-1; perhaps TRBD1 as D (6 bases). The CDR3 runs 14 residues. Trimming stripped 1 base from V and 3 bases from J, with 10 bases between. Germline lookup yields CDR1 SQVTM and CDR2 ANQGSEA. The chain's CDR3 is CSVEGQGSGNTIYF. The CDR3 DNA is TGCAGCGTTGAAGGTCAGGGGAGTGGAAACACCATATATTTT.

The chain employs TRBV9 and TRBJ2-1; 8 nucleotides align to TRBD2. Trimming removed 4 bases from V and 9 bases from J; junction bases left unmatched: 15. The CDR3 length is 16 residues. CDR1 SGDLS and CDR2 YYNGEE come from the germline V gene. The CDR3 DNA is TGTGCCAGCAGCCCGCGGGCGAGCGGGAGATGGGGTGAGCAGTTCTTC. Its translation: CASSPRASGRWGEQFF.

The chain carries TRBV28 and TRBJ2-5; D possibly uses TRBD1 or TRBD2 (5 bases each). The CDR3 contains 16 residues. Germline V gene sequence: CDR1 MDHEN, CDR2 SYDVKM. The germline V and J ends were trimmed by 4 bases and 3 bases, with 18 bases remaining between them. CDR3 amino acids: CASSSDPGRLEETQYF. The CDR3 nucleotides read TGTGCCAGCAGTTCCGATCCGGGACGATTGGAAGAGACCCAGTACTTC.

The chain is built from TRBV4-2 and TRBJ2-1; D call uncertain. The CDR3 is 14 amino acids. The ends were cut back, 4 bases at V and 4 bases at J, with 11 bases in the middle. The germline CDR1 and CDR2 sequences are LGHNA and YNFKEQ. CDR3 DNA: TGTGCCAGCAGCCCCGTAGTGGGTTACAATGAGCAGTTCTTC. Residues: CASSPVVGYNEQFF.

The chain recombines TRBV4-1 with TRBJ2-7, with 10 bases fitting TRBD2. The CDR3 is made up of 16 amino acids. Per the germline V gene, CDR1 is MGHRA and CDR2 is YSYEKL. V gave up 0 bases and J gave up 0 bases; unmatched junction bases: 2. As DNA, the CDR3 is TGCGCCAGCAGCCAAGAACTAGCGGGAAACTCCTACGAGCAGTACTTC. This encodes CASSQELAGNSYEQYF.

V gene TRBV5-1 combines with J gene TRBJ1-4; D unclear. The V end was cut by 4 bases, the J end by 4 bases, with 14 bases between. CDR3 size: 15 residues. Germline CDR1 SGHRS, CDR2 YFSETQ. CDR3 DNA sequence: TGCGCCAGCAGCGTTGTCCCGGGTGATAATGAAAAACTGTTTTTT. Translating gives CASSVVPGDNEKLFF.

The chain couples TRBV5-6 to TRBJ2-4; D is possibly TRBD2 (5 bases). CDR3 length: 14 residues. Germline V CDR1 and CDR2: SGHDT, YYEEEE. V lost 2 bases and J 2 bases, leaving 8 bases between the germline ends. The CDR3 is CASSFSGTKNIQYF. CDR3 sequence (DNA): TGTGCCAGCAGCTTTTCGGGGACCAAAAACATTCAGTACTTC.

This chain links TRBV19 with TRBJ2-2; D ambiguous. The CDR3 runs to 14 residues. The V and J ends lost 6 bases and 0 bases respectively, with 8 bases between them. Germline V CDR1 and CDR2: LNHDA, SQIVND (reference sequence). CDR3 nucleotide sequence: TGTGCCAGTAGGGCCAGCCCGAACACCGGGGAGCTGTTTTTT. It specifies CASRASPNTGELFF. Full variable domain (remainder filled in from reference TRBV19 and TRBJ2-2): DGGITQSPKYLFRKEGQNVTLSCEQNLNHDAMYWYRQDPGQGLRLIYYSQIVNDFQKGDIAEGYSVSREKKESFPLTVTSAQKNPTAFYLCASRASPNTGELFFGEGSRLTVL.

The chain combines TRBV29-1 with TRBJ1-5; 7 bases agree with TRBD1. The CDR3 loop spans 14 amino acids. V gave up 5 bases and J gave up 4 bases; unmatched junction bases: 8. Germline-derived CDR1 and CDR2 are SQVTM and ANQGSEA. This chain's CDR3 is CSVQTGTANQPQHF. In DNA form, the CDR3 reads TGCAGCGTTCAAACCGGGACAGCAAATCAGCCCCAGCATTTT.

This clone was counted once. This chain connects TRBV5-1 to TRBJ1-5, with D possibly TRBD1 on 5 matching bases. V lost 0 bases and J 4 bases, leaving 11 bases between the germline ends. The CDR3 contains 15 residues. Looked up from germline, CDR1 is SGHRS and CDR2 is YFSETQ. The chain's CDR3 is CASSLGGWGNQPQHF. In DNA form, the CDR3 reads TGCGCCAGCAGCTTGGGGGGCTGGGGTAATCAGCCCCAGCATTTT.

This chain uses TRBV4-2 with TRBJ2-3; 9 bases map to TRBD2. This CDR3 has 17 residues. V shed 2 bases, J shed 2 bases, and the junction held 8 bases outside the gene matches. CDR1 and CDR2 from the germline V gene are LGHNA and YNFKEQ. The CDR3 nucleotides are TGTGCCAGCAGCCAAAATTCTGGCGGGGGGGACACAGATACGCAGTATTTT. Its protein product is CASSQNSGGGDTDTQYF.

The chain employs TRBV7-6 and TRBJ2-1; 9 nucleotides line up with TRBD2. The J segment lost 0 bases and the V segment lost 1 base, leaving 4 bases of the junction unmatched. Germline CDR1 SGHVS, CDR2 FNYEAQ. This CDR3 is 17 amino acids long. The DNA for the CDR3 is TGTGCCAGCAGCTTAGTTTTAGCGGGAGCCTCCTACAATGAGCAGTTCTTC. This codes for CASSLVLAGASYNEQFF.

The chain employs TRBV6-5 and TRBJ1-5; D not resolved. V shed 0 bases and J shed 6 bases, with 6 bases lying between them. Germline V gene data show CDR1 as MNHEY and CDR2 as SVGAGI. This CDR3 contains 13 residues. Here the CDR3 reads CASSYSIAQPQHF. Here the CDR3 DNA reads TGTGCCAGCAGTTACTCGATCGCTCAGCCCCAGCATTTT.

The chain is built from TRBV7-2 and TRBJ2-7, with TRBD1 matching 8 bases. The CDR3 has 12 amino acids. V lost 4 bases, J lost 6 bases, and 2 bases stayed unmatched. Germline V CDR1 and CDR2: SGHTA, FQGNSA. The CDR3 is CASSSRGREQYF. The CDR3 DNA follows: TGTGCCAGCAGCTCCAGGGGGCGCGAGCAGTACTTC.

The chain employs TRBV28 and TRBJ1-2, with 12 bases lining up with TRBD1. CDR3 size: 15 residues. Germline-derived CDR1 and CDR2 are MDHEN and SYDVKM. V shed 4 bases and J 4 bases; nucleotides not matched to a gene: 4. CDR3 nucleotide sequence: TGTGCCAGCAGTTCCCGGGACAGGGGGCTCTATGGCTACACCTTC. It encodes CASSSRDRGLYGYTF.

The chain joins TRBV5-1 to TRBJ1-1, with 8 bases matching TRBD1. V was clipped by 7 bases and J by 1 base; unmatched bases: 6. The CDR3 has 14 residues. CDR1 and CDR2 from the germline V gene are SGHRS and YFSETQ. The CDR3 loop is CASGTGEANTEAFF. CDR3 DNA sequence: TGCGCCAGCGGGACAGGAGAAGCGAACACTGAAGCTTTCTTT.